This is a list of T cell receptor beta chains from one sample in a study of T cells after yellow fever vaccination. TCRdb re-called the 5' RACE reads with MiXCR, one entry per CDR3 protein. The repertoire holds some 96,000 distinct CDR3 sequences, with 8% to 10% as singletons. Material: CD8+ T cells not binding an NS4B(214-222) dextramer, sorted from PBMCs, obtained around 16 days after the first yellow fever vaccination. The source is a man between 18 and 35 years old who received the YFV17D yellow fever vaccine. Both conserved end residues are part of each CDR3. The order of the fields is V gene, J gene, clone size, D gene, CDR3 DNA, CDR3 protein. A D gene is named only where the DNA matches it firmly. The size of a clone is reported for some rows only, either as once, few or many, or as a class for expanded clones.

>TRBV5-1|TRBJ2-1|NA|NA
TGCGCCAGCAGGGTGATCTCTGACTCCTACAATGAGCAGTTCTTC
CASRVISDSYNEQFF
>TRBV18|TRBJ2-5|few|NA
TGTGCCAGCTCACCACCGGTGGGTCGGGACCAAGAGACCCAGTACTTC
CASSPPVGRDQETQYF
>TRBV12-3/TRBV12-4|TRBJ2-3|few|TRBD2
TGTGCCAGCAGTCCAGGGACTAGCGGGATGGGTACGCAGTATTTT
CASSPGTSGMGTQYF
>TRBV5-1|TRBJ1-1|few|NA
TGCGCCAGCAGCTTGGATCCCCAGCCTGAAGCTTTCTTT
CASSLDPQPEAFF
>TRBV19|TRBJ2-7|NA|TRBD1
TGTGCCACCACGGACAGGGCATACGAGCAGTACTTC
CATTDRAYEQYF
>TRBV19|TRBJ1-2|few|NA
TGTGCCAGTAAAGGACAGACTAACTATGGCTACACCTTC
CASKGQTNYGYTF
>TRBV27|TRBJ2-5|many|NA
TGTGCCAGCAGCCCAGGATGGAACCAAGAGACCCAGTACTTC
CASSPGWNQETQYF
>TRBV5-1|TRBJ1-1|NA|NA
TGCGCCAGCAGGGAGGCGGGCATGAACACTGAAGCTTTCTTT
CASREAGMNTEAFF
>TRBV12-3/TRBV12-4|TRBJ1-5|many|NA
TGTGCCAGCAGTTTAGACGCCCAGGGTACCAATCAGCCCCAGCATTTT
CASSLDAQGTNQPQHF
>TRBV9|TRBJ2-7|NA|TRBD2
TGTGCCAGCAGCGCGTCGGGACTAGCCTACGAGCAGTACTTC
CASSASGLAYEQYF
>TRBV29-1|TRBJ1-5|NA|NA
TGCAGCGTTGATGGGGCGGGGGACAATCAGCCCCAGCATTTT
CSVDGAGDNQPQHF
>TRBV4-1|TRBJ2-7|NA|TRBD1
TGCGCCAGCAGAACGGGACAGGGAGCTACGGGGCAGTACTTC
CASRTGQGATGQYF
>TRBV5-6|TRBJ2-2|few|NA
TGTGCCAGCAGCTATCGACAGCCATATCCCACCGGGGAGCTGTTTTTT
CASSYRQPYPTGELFF
>TRBV7-2|TRBJ2-1|few|NA
TGTGCCAGCAGCCCAAACAATCCCAATGAGCAGTTCTTC
CASSPNNPNEQFF
>TRBV7-9|TRBJ2-1|few|TRBD2
TGTGCCAGCAGCGTACAGCCCGGGACTACGGCGTGGAATGAGCAGTTCTTC
CASSVQPGTTAWNEQFF
>TRBV6-5|TRBJ2-3|many|TRBD2
TGTGCCAGCAGTTCAGGCGGGGGGGCCACAGATACGCAGTATTTT
CASSSGGGATDTQYF
>TRBV6-2/TRBV6-3|TRBJ2-3|few|TRBD1
TGTGCCAGCAGCATGACAGGGTTCAATCAAGATACGCAGTATTTT
CASSMTGFNQDTQYF
>TRBV7-9|TRBJ2-1|many|NA
TGTGCCAGCAGCCGGGAGTACAATGAGCAGTTCTTC
CASSREYNEQFF
>TRBV4-1|TRBJ2-3|NA|NA
TGCGCCAGCAGCCAAGATAACCAGCGGAGCACAGATACGCAGTATTTT
CASSQDNQRSTDTQYF
>TRBV4-1|TRBJ2-1|many|NA
TGCGCCAGCAGCCATGACGGGGAGACGGGAAAGTACAATGAGCAGTTCTTC
CASSHDGETGKYNEQFF
>TRBV29-1|TRBJ2-1|NA|TRBD1
TGCAGCGTTGAGCCCAATTCAGGGGGCTCCTACAATGAGCAGTTCTTC
CSVEPNSGGSYNEQFF
>TRBV12-3/TRBV12-4|TRBJ1-2|NA|NA
TGTGCCAGCACCGTCTCCAGACTCTATGGCTACACCTTC
CASTVSRLYGYTF
>TRBV7-8|TRBJ1-1|NA|NA
TGTGCCAGCAGCTTAGGCTGGGGAGGTCGGAACACTGAAGCTTTCTTT
CASSLGWGGRNTEAFF
>TRBV6-1|TRBJ2-5|few|NA
TGTGCCAGCAGTGACCCCAGACTGGCGGTTAGACAAGAGACCCAGTACTTC
CASSDPRLAVRQETQYF
>TRBV14|TRBJ2-3|few|NA
TGTGCCAGCAGCCAAACTAGATTCCCGGATACGCAGTATTTT
CASSQTRFPDTQYF
>TRBV27|TRBJ2-1|few|TRBD2
TGTGCCAGCAGTCTGGCTAGCGGGGGGCACAATGAGCAGTTCTTC
CASSLASGGHNEQFF
>TRBV5-5|TRBJ1-1|NA|NA
TGTGCCAGCAGGCCAGCCATGAACACTGAAGCTTTCTTT
CASRPAMNTEAFF
>TRBV5-1|TRBJ2-1|NA|NA
TGCGCCAGCAGTTCCCTCTCAGGGGTCGATGAGCAGTTCTTC
CASSSLSGVDEQFF
>TRBV27|TRBJ2-7|many|NA
TGTGCCAGCAGTTTATTCCCTGAAGCCTACGAGCAGTACTTC
CASSLFPEAYEQYF
>TRBV5-1|TRBJ2-2|many|TRBD1
TGCGCCAGCAGGTTCAAATCGGCCCGGACAGGGACCGGGGAGCTGTTTTTT
CASRFKSARTGTGELFF
>TRBV3-1|TRBJ1-1|few|NA
TGTGCCAGCAGCCATCAGGGCCTATTGAACACTGAAGCTTTCTTT
CASSHQGLLNTEAFF
>TRBV27|TRBJ2-5|few|TRBD2
TGTGCCAGCAGTTTTCTCCCGGGGAGGGAGGAGACCCAGTACTTC
CASSFLPGREETQYF
>TRBV7-2|TRBJ1-6|few|NA
TGTGCCAGCAGCCCCGGGGGAAGCTCCTATAATTCACCCCTCCACTTT
CASSPGGSSYNSPLHF
>TRBV7-9|TRBJ2-5|NA|TRBD1
TGTGCCAGCAGCGCAACCGGGACAGGGGAAGAGACCCAGTACTTC
CASSATGTGEETQYF
>TRBV7-2|TRBJ2-2|NA|TRBD1
TGTGCCAGCAGCTTAAAAAGGGACAGGGGGCTTAGCGGGGAGCTGTTTTTT
CASSLKRDRGLSGELFF
>TRBV4-3|TRBJ1-6|few|TRBD1
TGCGCCAGCAGCCAGCGTGGGACAGCCGGAAATTCACCCCTCCACTTT
CASSQRGTAGNSPLHF
>TRBV7-9|TRBJ2-3|few|NA
TGTGCCAGCAGCCCCGCGGCTAGCACAGATACGCAGTATTTT
CASSPAASTDTQYF
>TRBV3-1|TRBJ2-5|NA|TRBD2
TGTGCCAGCAGCCAAGGGGGTCGTAGCGGGGGACAAGAGACCCAGTACTTC
CASSQGGRSGGQETQYF
>TRBV9|TRBJ1-1|NA|NA
TGTGCCAGCAGCGTAGGCGGGGCCACGTACACTGAAGCTTTCTTT
CASSVGGATYTEAFF
>TRBV7-9|TRBJ2-4|few|TRBD2
TGTGCCAGCAGTTGGACTAGCGGGGTATCCAAAAACATTCAGTACTTC
CASSWTSGVSKNIQYF
>TRBV30|TRBJ2-1|many|TRBD1
TGTGCCTGGAGTGCGGGGACAGGGGACGGTGAGCAGTTCTTC
CAWSAGTGDGEQFF
>TRBV29-1|TRBJ2-5|NA|TRBD2
TGCAGCGTTTGGTTAGCGGGGGAGACCCAGTACTTC
CSVWLAGETQYF
>TRBV29-1|TRBJ2-3|many|NA
TGCAGCGTCCCGATACCACCTACGCAGTATTTT
CSVPIPPTQYF
>TRBV12-3/TRBV12-4|TRBJ2-1|NA|NA
TGTGCCAGTACCCCCGTAGGGGGTTCCCACCGTGAGCAGTTCTTC
CASTPVGGSHREQFF
>TRBV11-2|TRBJ2-1|many|TRBD1
TGTGCCAGCAGCCCAATAACCGGGACAGGTCTTATGGTAAGCTCCTACAATGAGCAGTTCTTC
CASSPITGTGLMVSSYNEQFF
>TRBV4-3|TRBJ1-6|many|TRBD1
TGCGCCAGCAGCCAAGATCCCCAGGGGGCAAGATCACCCCTCCACTTT
CASSQDPQGARSPLHF